The next 9 T cell receptor beta chains were all read from a single sample in a study of shared clonotypes between healthy human individuals. Only CD45RO-negative cells positively selected for CCR7 counted as naive CD8 cells, so terminally differentiated effector memory CD45RA+ cells were excluded. Libraries were prepared by immunoSEQ multiplex PCR; TCRdb keeps only in-frame clonotypes and omits some of them. This sample yields 750,000 to 1,000,000 clones, of which 92% are seen a single time; about 25% belongs to the top ten. Material for sequencing was naive CD8+ T cells sorted from blood. Receptor source: a man aged 30 to 39 in good health.

This clone occurred once. This chain links TRBV27 with TRBJ2-1, with D possibly TRBD1 on 5 matching bases. This CDR3 comprises 15 residues. Per germline, CDR1 MNHEY and CDR2 SMNVEV (reference sequence). Trimming shortened V by 8 bases and J by 0 bases, and 14 bases separated the two germline ends. CDR3 amino acids: CASGVGASSYNEQFF. The CDR3 bases are TGTGCCAGCGGGGTAGGGGCCAGCTCCTACAATGAGCAGTTCTTC.

This rearrangement joins TRBV28 to TRBJ2-7; D is perhaps TRBD2 (5 bases). The germline gives CDR1 MDHEN, CDR2 SYDVKM. The V gene lost 6 bases and the J gene lost 2 bases, with 11 bases spanning the gap. There are 13 residues in the CDR3. CDR3 sequence: CASSMRAAYEQYF. The CDR3 DNA reads TGTGCCAGCAGCATGCGGGCCGCCTACGAGCAGTACTTC.

The chain employs TRBV5-1 and TRBJ2-1; D unresolved. The CDR3 is 15 amino acids. Germline V gives CDR1 SGHRS, CDR2 YFSETQ. V lost 4 bases to trimming and J lost 6 bases, with 17 bases between them. The CDR3 sequence: CASSVTPKSTNEQFF. The DNA for the CDR3 is TGCGCCAGCAGCGTTACCCCAAAAAGCACCAATGAGCAGTTCTTC.

This chain uses TRBV7-9 with TRBJ2-4; D is uncertain. This CDR3 region has 14 residues. CDR1 is SEHNR and CDR2 is FQNEAQ in the germline V gene (reference sequence). Between the trimmed V and J ends, which lost 5 bases and 5 bases, there was a span of 13 bases. CDR3 in amino acids: CASSQLKQQNIQYF. The CDR3 DNA follows: TGTGCCAGCAGCCAATTGAAACAGCAAAACATTCAGTACTTC. The full variable domain, rest sourced from reference TRBV7-9 and TRBJ2-4, is DTGVSQNPRHKITKRGQNVTFRCDPISEHNRLYWYRQTLGQGPEFLTYFQNEAQLEKSRLLSDRFSAERPKGSFSTLEIQRTEQGDSAMYLCASSQLKQQNIQYFGAGTRLSVL.

The rearrangement uses TRBV9 and TRBJ2-1; weak D call: TRBD2 (6 bases). Trimming took 7 bases from V and 6 from J, leaving 14 bases between them. CDR1 is SGDLS, CDR2 YYNGEE, per germline. The CDR3 consists of 13 residues. This CDR3 is CASSHAGGNEQFF. CDR3 in DNA: TGTGCCAGCTCCCACGCCGGGGGCAATGAGCAGTTCTTC.

This chain connects TRBV27 to TRBJ2-2; TRBD1 or TRBD2 may be the D gene (5 bases each). This CDR3 region has 16 residues. Trimming left V 4 bases short and J 5 bases short, with 17 bases between. Germline CDR1 MNHEY, CDR2 SMNVEV (reference sequence). CDR3 loop: CASSSEPGRITGELFF. The CDR3 bases are TGTGCCAGCAGTTCGGAACCGGGACGTATTACCGGGGAGCTGTTTTTT.

This clone was seen just once. The chain links TRBV28 to TRBJ2-4; TRBD1 aligns across 8 bases. Germline-derived CDR1 and CDR2 are MDHEN and SYDVKM. This CDR3 contains 15 residues. The V segment lost 5 bases and the J segment 6 bases; nucleotides outside the gene matches: 9. The chain's CDR3 is CASSPGRDRINIQYF. CDR3 DNA: TGTGCCAGCAGTCCCGGCCGGGACAGGATAAACATTCAGTACTTC.

This clone was counted only a few times. This rearrangement joins TRBV9 to TRBJ2-1, with D perhaps matching TRBD2 (7 bases). This CDR3 has 15 amino acids. Trimming shortened V by 3 bases and J by 9 bases, and 19 bases separated the two germline ends. Germline V gene lookup returns CDR1 SGDLS and CDR2 YYNGEE. CDR3 DNA: TGTGCCAGCAGCGAAACTAGCGTCCGGGGGGCTGAGCAGTTCTTC. Amino acids: CASSETSVRGAEQFF.

CDR3 sequence (DNA): TGTGCCAGCAGTGAGGGCGTGGGCGGGAGTTTCTACGAGCAGTACTTC. Protein product: CASSEGVGGSFYEQYF. The chain has TRBV2 and TRBJ2-7, with 7 bases identical to TRBD2. Germline loops: CDR1 SNHLY, CDR2 FYNNEI. This CDR3 spans 16 amino acids. Trimming took 3 bases from V and 3 from J; bases not matched to a gene: 11. Drawing the rest from reference TRBV2 and TRBJ2-7, the complete variable domain is EPEVTQTPSHQVTQMGQEVILRCVPISNHLYFYWYRQILGQKVEFLVSFYNNEISEKSEIFDDQFSVERPDGSNFTLKIRSTKLEDSAMYFCASSEGVGGSFYEQYFGPGTRLTVT.